This entry is about one T cell receptor (beta chain). What it recognizes is unknown. This CDR3 has 15 residues. The trim removed 4 bases at V and 13 bases at J, leaving 14 bases unmatched. The germline CDR1 and CDR2 sequences are SGHKS and YYEKEE (reference sequence). Amplification used 60 V beta primers and 13 J beta primers. Profiling relied on immunoSEQ multiplex PCR, and the TCRdb table lists in-frame clones only, not all of them. Of about 65,000 clones listed, approximately 86% are singletons. This sample is part of a study of glioma-infiltrating T cells after dendritic cell vaccination. The sample's time point: after dendritic cell vaccination, including at tumor progression/relapse. Study observations and caveats: Few patients contributed both blood and tumor specimens. Longer survival after dendritic cell vaccination followed higher pretreatment TIL content.

The TCR comes from a human donor with glioblastoma. The sample was blood, taken after dendritic cell vaccination. This rearrangement joins TRBV5-5 to TRBJ2-6; 7 bases align to TRBD1. The CDR3 region has the DNA TGTGCCAGCAGCGTACACAGGGGCCTCCTTAAGGTCCTGACTTTC. Protein: CASSVHRGLLKVLTF.